This is a list of T cell receptor beta chains from one sample in a study of PD-1 blockade in classical Hodgkin lymphoma. Produced via immunoSEQ multiplex PCR; TCRdb's table is partial and in-frame only. The sample lists roughly 41,000 clones; over 60% were seen once. The material was peripheral blood mononuclear cells (PBMCs), obtained at baseline. The receptors derive from a human donor with classical Hodgkin lymphoma. The CDR3 runs from the conserved cysteine through the conserved F or W. A D gene is named only where the DNA matches it firmly. Some rows have no size entry. The others give once, few or many, or a class for an expanded clone.

d_gene,v_gene,abundance,j_gene,CDR3aa,CDR3nt
.,TRBV2,once,TRBJ1-5,CASGVVGNQPQHF,TGTGCCAGCGGGGTTGTGGGCAATCAGCCCCAGCATTTT
.,TRBV7-5,.,TRBJ2-7,CVRSWGDPTRYF,TGTGTCAGAAGCTGGGGGGACCCCACTCGTTACTTC
TRBD1,TRBV30,medium-sized,TRBJ1-4,CAWSGTGPGGEYEKLFF,TGTGCCTGGAGTGGGACAGGGCCAGGCGGGGAGTATGAAAAACTGTTTTTT
TRBD2,TRBV18,.,TRBJ2-7,CASSPIRTSGPEGRYEQYF,TGTGCCAGCTCACCAATTAGGACTAGCGGCCCGGAGGGAAGGTACGAGCAGTACTTC
.,TRBV7-3,few,TRBJ2-7,CASSQGLAISSYEQYF,TGCGCCAGCAGCCAAGGTCTAGCTATAAGCTCCTACGAGCAGTACTTC
.,TRBV7-3,.,TRBJ2-1,CASSLTGTPSSYNEQFF,TGTGCCAGCAGCTTAACGGGGACTCCGAGCTCCTACAATGAGCAGTTCTTC
TRBD2,TRBV2,.,TRBJ2-3,CASKKETSGSPDTQYF,TGTGCCAGTAAAAAGGAGACTAGCGGGAGTCCGGATACGCAGTATTTT
.,TRBV2,.,TRBJ2-7,CASSGGIQEYF,TGTGCCAGCAGTGGGGGGATACAGGAGTACTTC
.,TRBV27,.,TRBJ2-7,CASSLSVPMGEQYF,TGTGCCAGCAGTTTATCCGTACCGATGGGAGAGCAGTACTTC
.,TRBV2,few,TRBJ1-3,CASTWSGNTIYF,TGTGCCAGCACATGGTCTGGAAACACCATATATTTT
TRBD1,TRBV19,few,TRBJ1-5,CASSINRGSQPQHF,TGTGCCAGTAGTATAAACAGGGGGAGCCAGCCCCAGCATTTT
.,TRBV28,.,TRBJ1-1,CASRSVFDAEAFF,TGTGCCAGCAGATCGGTCTTTGACGCTGAAGCTTTCTTT
TRBD2,TRBV7-2,.,TRBJ2-5,CASSLGGLAGETQYF,TGTGCCAGCAGCTTAGGGGGATTAGCGGGAGAGACCCAGTACTTC
.,TRBV6-5,once,TRBJ2-7,CASSPRASYPYEQYF,TGTGCCAGCAGCCCGCGGGCCAGCTACCCCTACGAGCAGTACTTC
.,TRBV19,once,TRBJ2-3,CASSADYPSTDTQYF,TGTGCCTCCTCGGCGGACTACCCTAGCACAGATACGCAGTATTTT
TRBD1,TRBV2,.,TRBJ1-2,CARDTPGQGISTYGYTF,TGTGCCAGGGACACACCGGGACAGGGGATCTCAACCTATGGCTACACCTTC
.,TRBV27,.,TRBJ1-2,CATGPGSRYGYTF,TGTGCCACCGGCCCGGGGTCCCGCTATGGCTACACCTTC
.,TRBV15,.,TRBJ2-3,CATSTGAEGEGWSTDTQYF,TGTGCCACCAGCACCGGCGCCGAGGGGGAGGGGTGGTCAACAGATACGCAGTATTTT
.,TRBV27,.,TRBJ2-7,CASSSFVGSISYEQYF,TGTGCCAGCAGTTCTTTCGTGGGGAGCATTTCCTACGAGCAGTACTTC
.,TRBV27,.,TRBJ1-1,CASSEFLTGAAFF,TGTGCCAGCAGTGAGTTCTTAACCGGGGCAGCTTTCTTT
TRBD1,TRBV7-3,.,TRBJ2-7,CASSKQGGGSYEQYF,TGTGCCAGCAGCAAACAGGGGGGAGGTTCCTACGAGCAGTACTTC
.,TRBV4-1,few,TRBJ1-1,CASSQGVAPNTEAFF,TGCGCCAGCAGCCAAGGCGTAGCCCCCAACACTGAAGCTTTCTTT
.,TRBV2,.,TRBJ1-5,CASSELANQPQHF,TGTGCCAGCAGTGAATTGGCGAATCAGCCCCAGCATTTT
TRBD2,TRBV27,.,TRBJ2-1,CASSLLTRLAGSYNEQFF,TGTGCCAGCAGTTTATTGACCAGACTAGCGGGGTCCTACAATGAGCAGTTCTTC
TRBD1,TRBV9,many,TRBJ2-2,CASSVRRDRGNTGELFF,TGTGCCAGCAGCGTCCGCCGGGACAGGGGGAACACCGGGGAGCTGTTTTTT
.,TRBV5-1,.,TRBJ2-3,CASSLEGRGGDTQYF,TGCGCCAGCAGCTTGGAGGGCAGGGGAGGGGATACGCAGTATTTT
TRBD1,TRBV28,.,TRBJ1-2,CASSYQGAQGYTF,TGTGCCAGCAGTTATCAGGGGGCGCAAGGCTACACCTTC
.,TRBV7-2,.,TRBJ1-2,CASSSLEGGYGYTF,TGTGCCAGCAGCTCCCTCGAAGGGGGCTATGGCTACACCTTC
TRBD1,TRBV6-5,.,TRBJ2-7,CASSRTGADEQYF,TGTGCCAGCAGTCGGACAGGGGCTGACGAGCAGTACTTC
TRBD1,TRBV7-9,.,TRBJ2-7,CASSLAGGGDSYSYEQYF,TGTGCCAGCAGCTTAGCGGGTGGTGGGGACAGCTACTCCTACGAGCAGTACTTC
.,TRBV9,.,TRBJ2-6,CASSVGLIGSGANVLTF,TGTGCCAGCAGCGTTGGACTTATCGGCTCTGGGGCCAACGTCCTGACTTTC
TRBD1,TRBV29-1,.,TRBJ1-5,CSVVVQGANQPQHF,TGCAGCGTTGTGGTGCAGGGGGCCAATCAGCCCCAGCATTTT
.,TRBV9,few,TRBJ2-5,CASSVRGYETQYF,TGTGCCAGCAGCGTAAGGGGATACGAGACCCAGTACTTC
TRBD1,TRBV5-1,once,TRBJ2-2,CASSTRTGDTGELFF,TGCGCCAGCAGCACCCGGACAGGGGACACCGGGGAGCTGTTTTTT
TRBD1,TRBV11-2,.,TRBJ2-7,CASSLKTGGSGYEQYF,TGTGCCAGCAGCTTAAAAACAGGGGGCTCGGGCTACGAGCAGTACTTC
.,TRBV9,.,TRBJ2-4,CASSVDLGDLAKNIQYF,TGTGCCAGCAGCGTAGATTTGGGAGATTTAGCCAAAAACATTCAGTACTTC
.,TRBV6-6,few,TRBJ2-2,CATKPPYTGELFF,TGTGCCACCAAACCGCCTTACACCGGGGAGCTGTTTTTT
TRBD1,TRBV23-1,.,TRBJ2-7,CASRLPGWTGAPYEQYF,TGCGCCAGCAGACTTCCGGGCTGGACAGGGGCTCCCTACGAGCAGTACTTC
TRBD2,TRBV30,.,TRBJ2-5,CAWRGTRGRGGSLETQYF,TGTGCCTGGAGGGGGACTCGCGGGAGGGGGGGGAGTTTAGAGACCCAGTACTTC
TRBD1,TRBV27,.,TRBJ2-2,CASRGGPVELFF,TGTGCCAGCAGAGGGGGCCCGGTGGAGCTGTTTTTT
TRBD1,TRBV15,few,TRBJ1-5,CATSGPGTGGNQPQHF,TGTGCCACCAGCGGTCCCGGGACAGGGGGAAATCAGCCCCAGCATTTT
TRBD2,TRBV7-3,.,TRBJ2-1,CASSLRGLAGHEQFF,TGTGCCAGCAGCTTAAGGGGACTAGCGGGACATGAGCAGTTCTTC
.,TRBV28,.,TRBJ1-2,CASSTNYGYTF,TGTGCCAGTAGTACTAACTATGGCTACACCTTC
.,TRBV13,.,TRBJ1-3,CGCAVYGNTIYF,TGTGGCTGCGCGGTATACGGAAACACCATATATTTT
.,TRBV4-2,.,TRBJ1-1,CASQDPNTEAFF,TGTGCCAGCCAAGACCCGAACACTGAAGCTTTCTTT
.,TRBV18,once,TRBJ2-3,CASSPTGDTQYF,TGTGCCAGCTCGCCAACAGGGGATACGCAGTATTTT
.,TRBV18,.,TRBJ1-5,CASSRASNQPQHF,TGTGCCAGCTCACGGGCTTCGAATCAGCCCCAGCATTTT